What follows are 28 T cell receptor beta chains derived from one specimen sequenced in a study of graft-versus-host responses after intestinal transplantation. Their cognate antigens are unknown. Only in-frame clones appear in the TCRdb table, and some are missing; sequencing was by immunoSEQ multiplex PCR. This sample carries about 90,000 clones, roughly 93% of them seen once, and the ten largest clones take over 0.15%. Specimen: unstimulated CD4+ T cells sorted from spleen or lymph node cells, collected before transplant. Receptors were obtained from a human donor who was the organ donor for an intestinal transplant.

In this sample, this clone turned up once. The V call is TRBV7-6, the J call TRBJ2-6; D gene unclear. This CDR3 contains 15 residues. Looked up from germline, CDR1 is SGHVS and CDR2 is FNYEAQ. With 5 bases removed from V and 4 bases from J, the gap between germline ends came to 12 bases. This CDR3 reads CASSPRFGGANVLTF. For the CDR3, the DNA is TGTGCCAGCAGCCCTCGATTTGGAGGGGCCAACGTCCTGACTTTC.

V is TRBV4-2 and J is TRBJ2-3; D uncertain. CDR1 is LGHNA, CDR2 YNFKEQ, per germline. The CDR3 is 12 residues long. The V gene lost 4 bases and the J gene lost 5 bases, with 7 bases spanning the gap. For the CDR3, the DNA is TGTGCCAGCAGCCCGGAGCAAGATACGCAGTATTTT. This codes for CASSPEQDTQYF.

This sequence joins TRBV10-3 and TRBJ1-1; perhaps TRBD1 as D (5 bases). The length of the CDR3 is 13 residues. V was clipped by 3 bases and J by 1 base, with 6 bases between them. Germline CDR1 ENHRY, CDR2 SYGVKD. CDR3 sequence (DNA): TGTGCCATCAGTGAAGGGGCGAACACTGAAGCTTTCTTT. Protein product: CAISEGANTEAFF.

This chain links TRBV30 with TRBJ1-1; 7 bases are a match to TRBD1. CDR1 is GTSNPN, CDR2 SVGIG, per germline (reference sequence). The CDR3 contains 11 residues. Unmatched junction bases numbered 6, after V lost 5 bases and J lost 9 bases. The CDR3 here is CAWGGRGQAFF. DNA for the CDR3: TGTGCCTGGGGTGGGAGGGGGCAAGCTTTCTTT.

This chain joins TRBV5-1 and TRBJ2-7; unclear D gene. Trimming took off 4 bases at V and 4 bases at J, with 12 bases between the two ends. Germline CDR1 reads SGHRS; CDR2 reads YFSETQ. CDR3 size: 13 residues. The DNA for the CDR3 is TGCGCCAGCAGCCGGAACGACCTATACGAGCAGTACTTC. It translates to CASSRNDLYEQYF.

The chain combines TRBV2 with TRBJ2-7, with 9 bases identical to TRBD1. The length of the CDR3 is 14 residues. The V gene's germline CDR1 is SNHLY and CDR2 FYNNEI. The V gene end was trimmed by 5 bases and the J gene end by 3 bases; junction bases not matched to a gene: 5. The CDR3 nucleotides are TGTGCCAGCAGTAATGACAGGGGGAACTACGAGCAGTACTTC. Protein product: CASSNDRGNYEQYF.

This chain connects TRBV28 to TRBJ1-5; D is perhaps TRBD1 (5 bases). V was clipped by 6 bases and J by 3 bases, with 15 bases between them. This CDR3 contains 15 residues. Germline V gives CDR1 MDHEN, CDR2 SYDVKM. This CDR3 is CASRPAGLTNQPQHF. Here the CDR3 DNA reads TGTGCCAGCAGGCCCGCGGGACTGACCAATCAGCCCCAGCATTTT.

The chain joins TRBV30 to TRBJ2-3; no firm D call. This CDR3 comprises 15 residues. The V end lost 2 bases, the J end lost 1 base, and 13 bases lay between the germline ends. The V gene's germline CDR1 is GTSNPN and CDR2 SVGIG (reference sequence). This CDR3 reads CAWSLAGSRTDTQYF. The CDR3 coding sequence is TGTGCCTGGAGTTTGGCAGGATCTCGCACAGATACGCAGTATTTT.

The CDR3 bases are TGTGCCAGCAGGACAGCCGTAGCCTACGAGCAGTACTTC. It codes for CASRTAVAYEQYF. J is TRBJ2-7 and V is TRBV6-5; a weak D match, TRBD1 (5 bases). The germline CDR1 and CDR2 sequences are MNHEY and SVGAGI. CDR3 length: 13 residues. V was cut by 6 bases and J by 2 bases, with 11 bases left in between.

The J gene is TRBJ1-1, the V gene TRBV6-5, with D maybe TRBD1 (6 bases). Germline assignment: CDR1 MNHEY and CDR2 SVGAGI. The V end lost 8 bases, the J end lost 4 bases, and 14 bases lay between the germline ends. This CDR3 spans 13 amino acids. CDR3 coding DNA: TGTGCCAGCTGTGCAGGGGATGGCACTGAAGCTTTCTTT. Amino acids: CASCAGDGTEAFF.

The V and J genes are TRBV28 and TRBJ2-5; 7 nucleotides line up with TRBD2. TRBJ2-7 matches the DNA end more closely, so the J call is doubtful. The CDR3 length is 14 residues. Per germline, CDR1 MDHEN and CDR2 SYDVKM. CDR3 in DNA: TGTGCCAGCACCGGGAGGACGGCTCCCTACGAGCAGTACTTC. Translation: CASTGRTAPYEQYF.

The chain carries TRBV20-1 and TRBJ2-5; D unresolved. Looked up from germline, CDR1 is DFQATT and CDR2 is SNEGSKA (reference sequence). The CDR3 consists of 11 residues. Deletions cut 5 bases from V and 0 bases from J, with 4 bases between. The CDR3 spells CSARYQETQYF. The CDR3 DNA sequence: TGCAGTGCTCGGTACCAAGAGACCCAGTACTTC.

The chain combines TRBV14 with TRBJ2-7; D perhaps matches TRBD2 (6 bases). The CDR3 is made up of 13 amino acids. CDR1 is SGHDN and CDR2 is FVKESK in the germline V gene. Deletions cut 1 base from V and 5 bases from J, with 9 bases between. The CDR3 sequence: CASSQVRGDEQYF. As DNA, the CDR3 is TGTGCCAGCAGCCAAGTTCGCGGGGACGAGCAGTACTTC.

The chain is built from TRBV13 and TRBJ2-3; D uncertain. This CDR3 is 14 amino acids long. Germline lookup yields CDR1 PRHDT and CDR2 FYEKMQ (reference sequence). V shed 5 bases and J shed 0 bases, with 9 bases lying between them. The CDR3 protein is CASSGTASTDTQYF. The CDR3 DNA follows: TGTGCCAGCAGCGGCACAGCTAGCACAGATACGCAGTATTTT. The variable domain in full, with the rest retrieved from reference TRBV13 and TRBJ2-3, is AAGVIQSPRHLIKEKRETATLKCYPIPRHDTVYWYQQGPGQDPQFLISFYEKMQSDKGSIPDRFSAQQFSDYHSELNMSSLELGDSALYFCASSGTASTDTQYFGPGTRLTVL.

This clone was seen just once. In DNA form, the CDR3 reads TGTGCCAGCTCACCGGGGCCTCAAGAGACCCAGTACTTC. Translation gives CASSPGPQETQYF. The rearrangement uses TRBV18 and TRBJ2-5; TRBD1 is a possible D gene (5 bases). CDR1 is KGHSH, CDR2 LQKENI, per germline. Trimming cost V 3 bases and J 2 bases, with 7 bases left between them. CDR3 size: 13 residues.

The table lists this clone with a count of one. The chain employs TRBV4-1 and TRBJ2-3; 9 nucleotides agree with TRBD2. The germline gives CDR1 MGHRA, CDR2 YSYEKL. CDR3 length equals 18 residues. The V gene end was trimmed by 1 base and the J gene end by 0 bases; junction bases not matched to a gene: 8. The DNA of the CDR3 is TGCGCCAGCAGCCAAGTTGGCGGGGGGGCCGCGAGCACAGATACGCAGTATTTT. This encodes CASSQVGGGAASTDTQYF.

The chain recombines TRBV28 with TRBJ2-7, with 9 nucleotides matching TRBD2. The CDR3 loop spans 14 amino acids. With 5 bases clipped from V and 7 bases from J, the junction kept 9 bases outside the gene matches. Germline lookup yields CDR1 MDHEN and CDR2 SYDVKM. The CDR3 nucleotides read TGTGCCAGCAGTCTCCGCGGGGGGGTTTGGGAGCAGTACTTC. It encodes CASSLRGGVWEQYF.

V and J are TRBV10-3 and TRBJ1-4, with D perhaps TRBD1 (5 bases). Germline loops: CDR1 ENHRY, CDR2 SYGVKD. With 3 bases removed from V and 14 bases from J, the gap between germline ends came to 19 bases. There are 14 residues in the CDR3. The CDR3: CAISDGAGPLILFF. Written as DNA, the CDR3 is TGTGCCATCAGTGACGGGGCAGGGCCCCTAATCCTGTTTTTT.

V is TRBV18 and J is TRBJ1-1, with 7 bases matching TRBD1. From germline, CDR1 is KGHSH and CDR2 LQKENI. The CDR3 totals 15 residues. V trimming: 5 bases; J trimming: 4 bases; junction bases outside the gene matches: 10. CDR3 bases: TGTGCCAGCTCAGACCTGACAGGGTTCGGCACTGAAGCTTTCTTT. It yields the protein CASSDLTGFGTEAFF.

The chain employs TRBV5-6 and TRBJ1-5; tentative D call: TRBD1 (5 bases). Trimming pared 0 bases from V and 1 base from J, leaving 20 bases between. The CDR3 extends over 19 amino acids. Per germline, CDR1 SGHDT and CDR2 YYEEEE. The CDR3 coding sequence is TGTGCCAGCAGCTTGGGTTTAGGGCAGGGAATCGGGAGCAATCAGCCCCAGCATTTT. It yields the protein CASSLGLGQGIGSNQPQHF. Combining the CDR3 with reference TRBV5-6 and TRBJ1-5 gives the whole variable domain DAGVTQSPTHLIKTRGQQVTLRCSPKSGHDTVSWYQQALGQGPQFIFQYYEEEERQRGNFPDRFSGHQFPNYSSELNVNALLLGDSALYLCASSLGLGQGIGSNQPQHFGDGTRLSIL.

V gene TRBV7-3 combines with J gene TRBJ2-2; D is possibly TRBD1 or TRBD2 (5 bases each). Germline V gives CDR1 SGHTA, CDR2 FQGTGA. The CDR3 contains 16 residues. V shed 2 bases and J shed 1 base, with 11 bases lying between them. CDR3 in amino acids: CASSLYGTENTGELFF. The CDR3 DNA follows: TGTGCCAGCAGCTTATATGGGACGGAGAACACCGGGGAGCTGTTTTTT.

The rearrangement joins TRBV4-1 to TRBJ1-2, with D possibly matching TRBD1 (5 bases). Germline values: CDR1 MGHRA, CDR2 YSYEKL. The CDR3 is 13 amino acids. The germline V and J ends were trimmed by 1 base and 4 bases, with 7 bases remaining between them. The CDR3 spells CASSQVGGYGYTF. CDR3 DNA sequence: TGCGCCAGCAGCCAAGTTGGGGGCTATGGCTACACCTTC.

The V and J genes are TRBV5-4 and TRBJ2-4; 8 nucleotides line up with TRBD1. The V gene end was trimmed by 3 bases and the J gene end by 6 bases; junction bases not matched to a gene: 5. The CDR3 runs 14 residues. CDR1 is SGHNT, CDR2 YYREEE, per germline (reference sequence). Here the CDR3 DNA reads TGTGCCAGCAGCTCCTCAGGGGGCGGAAACATTCAGTACTTC. It translates to CASSSSGGGNIQYF.

This chain connects TRBV6-1 to TRBJ2-7; 11 bases align to TRBD2. Per the germline V gene, CDR1 is MNHNS and CDR2 is SASEGT. The CDR3 consists of 14 residues. Trimming took 7 bases from V and 5 from J; bases not matched to a gene: 7. CDR3 amino acids: CASIKLAGVHEQYF. The DNA for the CDR3 is TGTGCCAGCATTAAACTAGCGGGGGTCCACGAGCAGTACTTC.

The chain uses TRBV9 and TRBJ2-2, with TRBD1 identical over 7 bases. The ends lost 4 bases at V and 3 bases at J; junction bases unmatched: 9. Germline V lookup: CDR1 SGDLS, CDR2 YYNGEE. This CDR3 is 16 amino acids long. CDR3 region: CASSPRQGWDTGELFF. The CDR3 DNA is TGTGCCAGCAGCCCCCGACAGGGTTGGGACACCGGGGAGCTGTTTTTT. Full variable domain (missing parts from reference TRBV9 and TRBJ2-2): DSGVTQTPKHLITATGQRVTLRCSPRSGDLSVYWYQQSLDQGLQFLIQYYNGEERAKGNILERFSAQQFPDLHSELNLSSLELGDSALYFCASSPRQGWDTGELFFGEGSRLTVL.

The V and J genes are TRBV6-5 and TRBJ2-7, with D perhaps TRBD1 or TRBD2 (6 bases each). V lost 2 bases and J lost 4, with 15 bases in between. Germline V gene data show CDR1 as MNHEY and CDR2 as SVGAGI. This CDR3 comprises 15 residues. The CDR3 DNA follows: TGTGCCAGCAGTTACGCGTGGGGGGCCGGTTACGAGCAGTACTTC. Protein product: CASSYAWGAGYEQYF.

The chain has TRBV18 and TRBJ2-7, with TRBD2 matching 7 bases. The V gene's germline CDR1 is KGHSH and CDR2 LQKENI. V was pared by 6 bases and J by 2 bases, with 10 bases of the junction left unmatched. The CDR3 has 15 amino acids. The CDR3 loop is CASSQTSVQTYEQYF. The DNA of the CDR3 is TGTGCCAGCTCTCAAACTAGCGTACAAACCTACGAGCAGTACTTC.

CDR3 residues: CASSVSGAGANVLTF. The CDR3 DNA is TGTGCCAGCAGCGTAAGCGGGGCTGGGGCCAACGTCCTGACTTTC. The chain uses TRBV9 and TRBJ2-6; TRBD2 aligns across 7 bases. Germline V gene lookup returns CDR1 SGDLS and CDR2 YYNGEE. Germline trimming cut 1 base from V and 2 bases from J; bases unmatched to any gene: 0. CDR3 size: 15 residues.